The present entry profiles one T cell receptor beta chain with its context. Its specific antigen is unknown. Nothing much larger sits one base from this clone, and base qualities are not available. This sample is part of a study of T cell responses to AZD1222 COVID-19 vaccine (dated by TCRdb to the early 2020s). About the study as a whole: A total of over 230 trial participants underwent TCR sequencing, of whom around 200 received two doses of AZD1222 and approximately 25 received two doses of the MenACWY control vaccine. Enrollment into the trials was organized by age into subgroups of 18-55, 56-69 and 70-plus years, and those subgroups contained roughly 150, 30 and 60 TCR-sequenced participants, respectively.

Unmatched junction bases come to 6, with V trimmed by 5 bases and J by 8 bases. Spanning cysteine to phenylalanine, the CDR3 consists of 13 amino acids. Only the CDR3 DNA stays, 39 bases, in frame from base 1. The germline V gene (reference sequence) provides CDR1 MNHEY and CDR2 SMNVEV. The CDR3 regions of human TCRbeta chains were subjected to immunosequencing. Concerning the study's data processing: Repertoire TCRs were matched against a reference library of SARS-CoV-2-specific TCRs generated with the MIRA antigen-specificity platform. Breadth was defined as the fraction of unique TCRs that were SARS-CoV-2-associated. Depth was defined as the fraction of total T cells that were SARS-CoV-2-associated. Using the MIRA data, each spike-specific TCR was assigned both to the spike region to which the TCR was reactive and to a CD4 or CD8 class. Log10-transformed breadth and depth values were compared by one-way ANOVA with Sidak's multiple comparisons tests. What TCRdb holds here is the immuneACCESS table cut down to in-frame rearrangements. Part of the clones is not present; checked against another copy, under half of the missing clones reflect an unresolved V gene, and the others are unexplained. V and J calls and clone size come straight from that table; D and trimming were deduced from the DNA. Here the sample has some 130,000 clones; 85% to 95% occur a single time. The top ten clones comprise roughly 7% of the sample.

Broad study findings and their caveats: The 56-69-year group was small, and its depth increase did not reach significance, likely because of low power. Only five to seven AZD1222 recipients were SARS-CoV-2 seropositive at baseline, limiting conclusions about previously exposed vaccinees. Most participants were white British and females outnumbered males, and the authors suggested that clonal diversity may have been underestimated. Because no day 14 peak-response samples were available, the repertoires could be characterized only after the peak T cell response. Nearly half of unique spike-specific TCRs reportedly recognized epitopes outside regions mutated in the B.1.351 and B.1.1.7 variants. After two AZD1222 doses, spike-specific TCR breadth and depth were significantly higher than at day 0 and than in MenACWY recipients. The vaccine-associated CD4 TCRs covered the entire spike protein, and the dominant responses fell in regions 160-218 and 743-854.

This specimen's time point label, per the study, means: about 28 days (+/-7) after the second vaccine dose. AZD1222 recipients with second doses at about 4 weeks or about 12 weeks were pooled, because spike-specific TCR depth and breadth did not differ between schedules. Samples from vaccinated people were obtained from the UK trials COV001 and COV002, which included a single-blind randomized controlled phase 2/3 trial of AZD1222 (ChAdOx1 nCoV-19) in healthy adults. For TCRbeta chain sequencing, PBMC samples were collected from trial participants at day 0 and at day 28 after the second dose. The chain joins TRBV27 to TRBJ1-2; a stretch of 9 junction bases matches TRBD1. The sequences come from peripheral blood, collected 28 days after the second AZD1222 dose. This sequence was found in an adult who received the AZD1222 COVID-19 vaccine. The CDR3 sequence is CASSPIQGAGYTF. The DNA sequence is TGTGCCAGCAGTCCAATACAGGGGGCGGGCTACACCTTC.